This record looks at one T cell receptor (beta chain) sequence and its context. This specimen comes from a study of shared clonotypes between healthy human individuals. The CDR3 spans 13 residues. Germline CDR1 is SEHNR and CDR2 is FQNEAQ (reference sequence). V was clipped by 7 bases and J by 1 base, with 10 bases between them. Profiling relied on immunoSEQ multiplex PCR, and the TCRdb table lists in-frame clones only, not all of them. Of about 800,000 clones in the sample, 96% are singletons; the top ten hold around 0.21%. Only CD45RO-negative cells positively selected for CCR7 counted as naive CD8 cells, so terminally differentiated effector memory CD45RA+ cells were excluded.

The chain has TRBV7-9 and TRBJ1-1; D uncertain. The sequence derives from a young man in good health. The sample consisted of naive CD8+ T cells sorted from blood. CDR3 region: CASTSPWNTEAFF. DNA of the CDR3: TGTGCCAGCACCTCGCCTTGGAACACTGAAGCTTTCTTT.